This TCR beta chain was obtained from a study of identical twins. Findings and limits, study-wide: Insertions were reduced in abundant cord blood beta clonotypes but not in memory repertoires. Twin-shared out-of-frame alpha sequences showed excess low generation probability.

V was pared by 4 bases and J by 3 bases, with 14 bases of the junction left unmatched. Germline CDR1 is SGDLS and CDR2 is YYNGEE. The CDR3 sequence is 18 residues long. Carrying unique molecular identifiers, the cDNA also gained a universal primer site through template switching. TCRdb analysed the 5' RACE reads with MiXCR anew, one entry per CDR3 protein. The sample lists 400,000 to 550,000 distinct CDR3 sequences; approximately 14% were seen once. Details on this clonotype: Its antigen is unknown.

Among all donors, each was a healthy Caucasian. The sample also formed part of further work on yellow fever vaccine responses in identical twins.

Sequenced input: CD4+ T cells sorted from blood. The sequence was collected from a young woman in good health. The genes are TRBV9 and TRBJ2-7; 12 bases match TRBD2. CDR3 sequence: CASSPRPIGLAGNYEQYF. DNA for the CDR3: TGTGCCAGCAGCCCCCGCCCCATTGGACTAGCGGGGAACTACGAGCAGTACTTC.